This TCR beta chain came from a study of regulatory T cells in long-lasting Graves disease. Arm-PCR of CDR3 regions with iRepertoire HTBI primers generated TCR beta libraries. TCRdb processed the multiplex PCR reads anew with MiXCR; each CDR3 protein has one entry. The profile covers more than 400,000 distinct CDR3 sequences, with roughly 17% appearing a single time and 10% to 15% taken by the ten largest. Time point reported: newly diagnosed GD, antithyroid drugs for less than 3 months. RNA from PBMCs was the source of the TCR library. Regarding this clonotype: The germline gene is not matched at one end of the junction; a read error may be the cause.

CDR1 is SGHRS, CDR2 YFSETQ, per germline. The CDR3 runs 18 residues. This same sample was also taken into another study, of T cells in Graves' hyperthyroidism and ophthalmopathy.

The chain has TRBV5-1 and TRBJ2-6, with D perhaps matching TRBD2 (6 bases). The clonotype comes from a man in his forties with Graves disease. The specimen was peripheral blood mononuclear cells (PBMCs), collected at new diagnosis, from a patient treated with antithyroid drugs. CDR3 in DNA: TGTGCCAGCAGCTTGGCCGTGGGGGGAGCTTCTGGGGCCAACGTCCTGACTTTC. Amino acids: CASSLAVGGASGANVLTF. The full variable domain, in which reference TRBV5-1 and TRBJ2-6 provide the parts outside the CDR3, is KAGVTQTPRYLIKTRGQQVTLSCSPISGHRSVSWYQQTPGQGLQFLFEYFSETQRNKGNFPGRFSGRQFSNSRSEMNVSTLELGDSALYLCASSLAVGGASGANVLTFGAGSRLTVL.